This TCR beta chain derives from a study of blood T cell repertoires in COVID-19. Overall study context: Italy, Spain and the United States were the sources of the convalescent and acute COVID-19 samples.

Method: immunoSEQ multiplex PCR; TCRdb's copy keeps in-frame clones and lacks some. Seen here are a few hundred thousand clones, 75% to 90% observed once, and the top ten hold more than 0.8%. Individuals aged roughly 18 to 95 years were recruited from fewer than 25 US areas. Participant reports of clinical history set cohort assignment. The CDR3 loop spans 15 amino acids. Trimming cost V 2 bases and J 0 bases, with 9 bases left between them. Germline V lookup: CDR1 SGHNT, CDR2 YENEEA. The rearrangement links TRBV11-3 to TRBJ2-3; perhaps TRBD2 as D (5 bases). The sample taken for sequencing was PBMCs or T cells enriched from blood (not recorded which). The receptor was isolated from a man in his late teens or twenties who had recovered from COVID-19. This chain's CDR3 is CASSLSWTSTDTQYF. The CDR3 coding sequence is TGTGCCAGCAGCTTAAGTTGGACTAGCACAGATACGCAGTATTTT.